This is a list of T cell receptor beta chains from one sample in a study of T-cell memory formation after mild COVID-19. TCRdb itself ran the 5' RACE reads through MiXCR, one entry per CDR3 protein. The sample has a few hundred thousand distinct CDR3 sequences, about 10% seen once. Sequencing input: PBMCs or a T cell subset sorted from them (not recorded which). Source of these receptors: a man between 18 and 29 years old who had mild COVID-19 (a few samples of this study predate the infection). Cell type and time point are not known. The CDR3 runs from the conserved cysteine through the conserved F or W. D genes are given only for firm matches. Rows give clone size only sometimes, using once, few, many, or a class for an expanded clone.

TRBJ2-2	.	.	TRBV7-3	CASSWDTGELFF	TGTGCCAGCAGCTGGGATACCGGGGAGCTGTTTTTT
TRBJ2-1	few	.	TRBV5-5	CASSLAPLLSYNEQFF	TGTGCCAGCAGCTTGGCCCCACTCCTCTCCTACAATGAGCAGTTCTTC
TRBJ1-4	.	TRBD1	TRBV4-3	CASSQDLGQRRAEEKLFF	TGCGCCAGCAGCCAAGATCTGGGACAGCGACGGGCTGAAGAAAAACTGTTTTTT
TRBJ2-7	many	.	TRBV5-1	CASTLPSRDRHSYEQYF	TGCGCCAGCACCTTACCCAGCCGGGACCGACACTCCTACGAGCAGTACTTC
TRBJ1-5	.	TRBD1	TRBV6-2/TRBV6-3	CATRDRSNQPQHF	TGTGCCACCCGGGACAGATCCAATCAGCCCCAGCATTTT
TRBJ2-5	.	.	TRBV11-1	CASTGMEETQYF	TGTGCCAGCACGGGGATGGAGGAGACCCAGTACTTC
TRBJ1-6	many	TRBD1	TRBV12-3/TRBV12-4	CASSSRQGAPLHF	TGTGCCAGCAGCTCCAGACAGGGAGCACCCCTCCACTTT
TRBJ1-6	few	TRBD1	TRBV27	CASSWDRGRNSPLHF	TGTGCCAGCAGTTGGGACAGGGGGCGTAATTCACCCCTCCACTTT
TRBJ1-5	.	.	TRBV28	CASSLPSGGRFKQHF	TGTGCCAGCAGTTTACCTTCCGGGGGCCGATTTAAGCAGCATTTT
TRBJ1-1	.	.	TRBV20-1	CSAAAEYRILRGGTEAFF	TGCAGTGCCGCCGCCGAGTACAGAATCTTGCGGGGAGGGACTGAAGCTTTCTTT
TRBJ2-7	few	.	TRBV15	CATSRGVGDEQYF	TGTGCCACCAGCAGGGGGGTCGGCGACGAGCAGTACTTC
TRBJ1-6	.	.	TRBV2	CASSWGPSPLHF	TGTGCCAGCAGTTGGGGTCCCTCACCCCTCCACTTT
TRBJ2-6	.	TRBD2	TRBV6-6	CASSTAGAGANVLTF	TGTGCCAGCAGTACTGCGGGGGCTGGGGCCAACGTCCTGACTTTC
TRBJ2-7	.	TRBD2	TRBV7-2	CASSLWSGGGSEQYF	TGTGCCAGCAGCTTATGGTCGGGCGGGGGGAGCGAGCAGTACTTC
TRBJ1-2	few	.	TRBV6-5	CASSYSRAESYGYTF	TGTGCCAGCAGTTACTCGAGGGCAGAGAGTTATGGCTACACCTTC
TRBJ1-6	.	.	TRBV4-3	CASSQDSDRNSPLHF	TGCGCCAGCAGCCAAGATTCAGACCGGAATTCACCCCTCCACTTT
TRBJ2-7	few	TRBD2	TRBV6-5	CASSLLAGSYEQYF	TGTGCCAGCAGTCTTCTAGCGGGGTCCTACGAGCAGTACTTC
TRBJ2-1	few	.	TRBV4-3	CASSPQPGLQMGDEQFF	TGCGCCAGCAGCCCCCAACCGGGACTCCAGATGGGCGATGAGCAGTTCTTC
TRBJ1-2	few	.	TRBV7-9	CASSVTENYGYTF	TGTGCCAGCAGCGTGACCGAGAACTATGGCTACACCTTC
TRBJ1-1	few	.	TRBV5-5	CASSSGLLNTEAFF	TGTGCCAGCAGCTCGGGACTTTTGAACACTGAAGCTTTCTTT
TRBJ2-6	.	.	TRBV6-5	CASRNRPGAISGANVLTF	TGTGCCAGCAGGAACAGGCCGGGGGCTATCTCTGGGGCCAACGTCCTGACTTTC
TRBJ2-3	.	.	TRBV7-2	CASSITGAAGAQYF	TGTGCCAGCAGCATAACCGGGGCCGCAGGGGCGCAGTATTTT
TRBJ1-1	.	.	TRBV29-1	CSVGRGGNTEAFF	TGCAGCGTTGGGCGGGGGGGGAACACTGAAGCTTTCTTT
TRBJ1-2	few	.	TRBV6-5	CASSYFTGYGYTF	TGTGCCAGCAGTTACTTCACAGGGTATGGCTACACCTTC
TRBJ1-4	few	.	TRBV7-9	CASSLGDDSATNEKLFF	TGTGCCAGCAGCTTAGGGGATGACAGTGCAACTAATGAAAAACTGTTTTTT
TRBJ2-7	.	.	TRBV7-2	CASSLRSGDSEQYF	TGTGCCAGCAGCCTCCGGTCTGGAGACTCCGAGCAGTACTTC
TRBJ2-7	.	.	TRBV18	CASSPTTTAYEQYF	TGTGCCAGCTCACCCACCACGACAGCTTACGAGCAGTACTTC
TRBJ2-3	few	.	TRBV6-6	CASSYQGSRSDTQYF	TGTGCCAGCAGTTACCAGGGGTCGAGGTCAGATACGCAGTATTTT
TRBJ2-3	.	.	TRBV6-2/TRBV6-3	CASTTSTDTQYF	TGTGCCAGCACGACTAGCACAGATACGCAGTATTTT
TRBJ1-4	few	.	TRBV7-6	CASSVGVATNEKLFF	TGTGCCAGCAGTGTCGGGGTGGCGACTAATGAAAAACTGTTTTTT
TRBJ2-3	.	.	TRBV14	CASSQVRGLPDTQYF	TGTGCCAGCAGCCAGGTGCGGGGCCTCCCCGATACGCAGTATTTT
TRBJ2-1	.	.	TRBV4-2	CASSRSNEQFF	TGTGCCAGCAGCCGTAGCAATGAGCAGTTCTTC
TRBJ1-2	few	.	TRBV29-1	CSVDYGYTF	TGCAGCGTTGATTATGGCTACACCTTC
TRBJ1-2	many	.	TRBV7-2	CASTALGQNYGYTF	TGTGCCAGCACGGCCCTGGGGCAAAACTATGGCTACACCTTC
TRBJ1-6	.	.	TRBV6-5	CASSFRYPSSYNSPLHF	TGTGCCAGCAGTTTCCGCTATCCTAGCTCCTATAATTCACCCCTCCACTTT
TRBJ2-1	few	TRBD1	TRBV2	CASSEMTGYVEQFF	TGTGCCAGCAGTGAGATGACAGGGTACGTTGAGCAGTTCTTC
TRBJ1-5	.	.	TRBV7-2	CASTPDRNQPQHF	TGTGCCAGCACTCCTGACCGCAATCAGCCCCAGCATTTT
TRBJ2-5	few	.	TRBV10-3	CAIRNSGEETQYF	TGTGCCATCAGAAACTCAGGGGAAGAGACCCAGTACTTC
TRBJ1-2	.	.	TRBV4-3	CASSQDRQLLKGYTF	TGCGCCAGCAGCCAAGATAGGCAGCTTCTAAAAGGCTACACCTTC